A selection of T cell receptor beta chains follows, all from one sample in a study of T cell changes during pregnancy in multiple sclerosis. The assay was immunoSEQ multiplex PCR, and TCRdb's table has in-frame clones only and misses some. Here the sample spans about 75,000 clones, 89% being singletons. The sequencing here drew on peripheral blood, taken in the first trimester of pregnancy. The receptors come from a female donor in good health, enrolled as a control in a pregnancy study. CDR3s include the opening cysteine and the closing phenylalanine or tryptophan. D genes are given only for firm matches. Clone size is not always given. Where it is, it says once, few, many or a class for expanded clones.

CDR3 DNA: TGCGCCAGCAGCCAAGATGTGGAAACCACAGCGAACACCGGGGAGCTGTTTTTT
CDR3 protein: CASSQDVETTANTGELFF
clone size: NA
D gene: NA
J gene: TRBJ2-2
V gene: TRBV4-1

CDR3 DNA: TGCGCCAGCAGCCGGGAAAGCACAGATACGCAGTATTTT
CDR3 protein: CASSRESTDTQYF
clone size: NA
D gene: NA
J gene: TRBJ2-3
V gene: TRBV5-1

CDR3 DNA: TGTGCCAGCAGTTATTTCTACGCGGACAGGGCCCACGAGCAGTACTTC
CDR3 protein: CASSYFYADRAHEQYF
clone size: NA
D gene: TRBD1
J gene: TRBJ2-7
V gene: TRBV6-6

CDR3 DNA: TGTGCCAGCAGCCCGTCGTCACTAGCCTCCTACAATGAGCAGTTCTTC
CDR3 protein: CASSPSSLASYNEQFF
clone size: NA
D gene: NA
J gene: TRBJ2-1
V gene: TRBV5-4

CDR3 DNA: TGTGCCAGCACTGAGGAGGGCCTGGGGACAGATACGCAGTATTTT
CDR3 protein: CASTEEGLGTDTQYF
clone size: NA
D gene: NA
J gene: TRBJ2-3
V gene: TRBV25-1

CDR3 DNA: TGTGCCAGTAGTAGACGACAGGGGGCAGGTGATACGCAGTATTTT
CDR3 protein: CASSRRQGAGDTQYF
clone size: NA
D gene: TRBD1
J gene: TRBJ2-3
V gene: TRBV19

CDR3 DNA: TGCGCCAGCAGCTTGGTTTTGACAGGGCCCAACTATGGCTACACCTTC
CDR3 protein: CASSLVLTGPNYGYTF
clone size: NA
D gene: TRBD1
J gene: TRBJ1-2
V gene: TRBV5-1

CDR3 DNA: TGTGCCAGCAGCCAAGATCTGACGACAATCCGGGGAGCTTTCTTT
CDR3 protein: CASSQDLTTIRGAFF
clone size: NA
D gene: NA
J gene: TRBJ1-1
V gene: TRBV14

CDR3 DNA: TGTGCCAGCAGCTTCCCTAGCGGGAGGGTCTACAATGAGCAGTTCTTC
CDR3 protein: CASSFPSGRVYNEQFF
clone size: NA
D gene: TRBD2
J gene: TRBJ2-1
V gene: TRBV5-8

CDR3 DNA: TGTGCCAGCAGTTTAGGGTGGGTGGCAGGATCCTACAATGAGCAGTTCTTC
CDR3 protein: CASSLGWVAGSYNEQFF
clone size: NA
D gene: NA
J gene: TRBJ2-1
V gene: TRBV28

CDR3 DNA: TGTGCCAGCAGTGAAGCCGGGACAGGGGGCAACGAGCAGTACTTC
CDR3 protein: CASSEAGTGGNEQYF
clone size: many
D gene: TRBD1
J gene: TRBJ2-7
V gene: TRBV6-1

CDR3 DNA: TGTGCCAGCAGTTTTTTGGACAGGGCTAACTATGGCTACACCTTC
CDR3 protein: CASSFLDRANYGYTF
clone size: NA
D gene: TRBD1
J gene: TRBJ1-2
V gene: TRBV28

CDR3 DNA: TGTGCCAGCAGCGTAGCAGGGGGCGGCTACACCTTC
CDR3 protein: CASSVAGGGYTF
clone size: once
D gene: TRBD1
J gene: TRBJ1-2
V gene: TRBV9

CDR3 DNA: TGTGCCATCAGTCCACGACAGGGGGCGAGGACTGAAGCTTTCTTT
CDR3 protein: CAISPRQGARTEAFF
clone size: NA
D gene: TRBD1
J gene: TRBJ1-1
V gene: TRBV10-3

CDR3 DNA: TGTGCCAGCAGCGGGGACGGGAGGGACACAGATACGCAGTATTTT
CDR3 protein: CASSGDGRDTDTQYF
clone size: once
D gene: TRBD2
J gene: TRBJ2-3
V gene: TRBV9

CDR3 DNA: TGTGCCAGCAGCTTAGGGGGACAGGGAAATCAGCCCCAGCATTTT
CDR3 protein: CASSLGGQGNQPQHF
clone size: NA
D gene: TRBD1
J gene: TRBJ1-5
V gene: TRBV7-2

CDR3 DNA: TGCGCCAGCAGCCTCTGGGGACAGGGGGCGAGAGATGAGCAGTTCTTC
CDR3 protein: CASSLWGQGARDEQFF
clone size: NA
D gene: TRBD1
J gene: TRBJ2-1
V gene: TRBV4-1

CDR3 DNA: TGTGCCAGCAGCTGGACTAGCGGAGGCTACGAGCAGTACTTC
CDR3 protein: CASSWTSGGYEQYF
clone size: few
D gene: TRBD2
J gene: TRBJ2-7
V gene: TRBV7-2

CDR3 DNA: TGCAGCGTTGCCCGGGACAGGGGAAGCGGTGAAGCTTTCTTT
CDR3 protein: CSVARDRGSGEAFF
clone size: NA
D gene: TRBD1
J gene: TRBJ1-1
V gene: TRBV29-1

CDR3 DNA: TGTGCCAGCAGCCCTAATAGGGGAGGGAATGAAAAACTGTTTTTT
CDR3 protein: CASSPNRGGNEKLFF
clone size: NA
D gene: NA
J gene: TRBJ1-4
V gene: TRBV5-8

CDR3 DNA: TGCGCCAGCAGTCAATATTCCCAAAGGAGGGCCGAGCAGTACTTC
CDR3 protein: CASSQYSQRRAEQYF
clone size: NA
D gene: NA
J gene: TRBJ2-7
V gene: TRBV23-1

CDR3 DNA: TGTGCCAGCAGCTTTTCCTCAGGGGGAGCGGTCGAGCAGTACTTC
CDR3 protein: CASSFSSGGAVEQYF
clone size: NA
D gene: TRBD1
J gene: TRBJ2-7
V gene: TRBV7-2

CDR3 DNA: TGTGCCAGTAGCCCCGTGACAGACCAAGAGACCCAGTACTTC
CDR3 protein: CASSPVTDQETQYF
clone size: once
D gene: NA
J gene: TRBJ2-5
V gene: TRBV19

CDR3 DNA: TGTGCCAGCAGCCAAGATCTGGTGAGAACCTTCAATGAGCAGTTCTTC
CDR3 protein: CASSQDLVRTFNEQFF
clone size: NA
D gene: NA
J gene: TRBJ2-1
V gene: TRBV14

CDR3 DNA: TGTGCCAGCAGCCCGACGACAGGGTATTATGGCTACACCTTC
CDR3 protein: CASSPTTGYYGYTF
clone size: NA
D gene: TRBD1
J gene: TRBJ1-2
V gene: TRBV11-2

CDR3 DNA: TGTGCCAGCAGCGCGGGACAGACTAGCAATCAGCCCCAGCATTTT
CDR3 protein: CASSAGQTSNQPQHF
clone size: once
D gene: TRBD1
J gene: TRBJ1-5
V gene: TRBV9

CDR3 DNA: TGTGCCAGCAGACTTAGCGGGACCTCCTACGAGCAGTACTTC
CDR3 protein: CASRLSGTSYEQYF
clone size: NA
D gene: TRBD2
J gene: TRBJ2-7
V gene: TRBV6-6

CDR3 DNA: TGCGCCAGCAGCCAAGAAATTGGGACTAGCCGGACAGATACGCAGTATTTT
CDR3 protein: CASSQEIGTSRTDTQYF
clone size: NA
D gene: TRBD2
J gene: TRBJ2-3
V gene: TRBV4-3

CDR3 DNA: TGTGCCAGTAGTATAAACCAGGGGATGCCAGCCAAAAACATTCAGTACTTC
CDR3 protein: CASSINQGMPAKNIQYF
clone size: NA
D gene: NA
J gene: TRBJ2-4
V gene: TRBV19

CDR3 DNA: TGTGCCAGCAGCCAATCTTTCAGGGAGCAGTACTTC
CDR3 protein: CASSQSFREQYF
clone size: NA
D gene: NA
J gene: TRBJ2-7
V gene: TRBV14

CDR3 DNA: TGTGCCAGCAGTTACGGGGTGGCGGGACAGCCCCAGCATTTT
CDR3 protein: CASSYGVAGQPQHF
clone size: NA
D gene: NA
J gene: TRBJ1-5
V gene: TRBV6-5

CDR3 DNA: TGTGCCAGCAGGCTTGCTACAGTCACAGATACGCAGTATTTT
CDR3 protein: CASRLATVTDTQYF
clone size: once
D gene: NA
J gene: TRBJ2-3
V gene: TRBV7-9

CDR3 DNA: TGTGCCAGCAGCTTAGCGGTTTTCTTGGGGACTGGGAATTCACCCCTCCACTTT
CDR3 protein: CASSLAVFLGTGNSPLHF
clone size: NA
D gene: NA
J gene: TRBJ1-6
V gene: TRBV7-8

CDR3 DNA: TGTGCCAGACTACCCGATGAGCAGTTCTTC
CDR3 protein: CARLPDEQFF
clone size: NA
D gene: NA
J gene: TRBJ2-1
V gene: TRBV27

CDR3 DNA: TGTGCCAGCTCACCACCGTTGCGACAGAACACTGAAGCTTTCTTT
CDR3 protein: CASSPPLRQNTEAFF
clone size: NA
D gene: NA
J gene: TRBJ1-1
V gene: TRBV18

CDR3 DNA: TGTGCCAGTACCCCTAGCGGGGCGTCCTACGAGCAGTACTTC
CDR3 protein: CASTPSGASYEQYF
clone size: NA
D gene: TRBD2
J gene: TRBJ2-7
V gene: TRBV19

CDR3 DNA: TGTGCCAGTAGGCCGGACAGGGCCCCTAACTATGGCTACACCTTC
CDR3 protein: CASRPDRAPNYGYTF
clone size: NA
D gene: TRBD1
J gene: TRBJ1-2
V gene: TRBV19

CDR3 DNA: TGTGCCAGCAGGACCCCGGGACAGGGGGATACGCAGTATTTT
CDR3 protein: CASRTPGQGDTQYF
clone size: NA
D gene: TRBD1
J gene: TRBJ2-3
V gene: TRBV6-4

CDR3 DNA: TGTGCCACCAGCAGCTCCGGGAGCGGGAGTGGCAATGAGCAGTTCTTC
CDR3 protein: CATSSSGSGSGNEQFF
clone size: NA
D gene: TRBD2
J gene: TRBJ2-1
V gene: TRBV15

CDR3 DNA: TGTGCCAGCAGCGGGGACAGGTACTATGGCTACACCTTC
CDR3 protein: CASSGDRYYGYTF
clone size: once
D gene: TRBD1
J gene: TRBJ1-2
V gene: TRBV7-2

CDR3 DNA: TGTGCCAGCTCACGACAGGACAACCAGCCCCAGCATTTT
CDR3 protein: CASSRQDNQPQHF
clone size: NA
D gene: NA
J gene: TRBJ1-5
V gene: TRBV18

CDR3 DNA: TGTGCCAGCAGCCGAGGGGCAACGGGGGGGCCCCTTGAAAAACTGTTTTTT
CDR3 protein: CASSRGATGGPLEKLFF
clone size: NA
D gene: NA
J gene: TRBJ1-4
V gene: TRBV7-2

CDR3 DNA: TGCGCCAGCAGCTCCGCGGACAAGGCATACGAGCAGTACTTC
CDR3 protein: CASSSADKAYEQYF
clone size: NA
D gene: NA
J gene: TRBJ2-7
V gene: TRBV5-1

CDR3 DNA: TGTGCCAGCAGCGTAGGACAGGGAAGCTATGGCTACACCTTC
CDR3 protein: CASSVGQGSYGYTF
clone size: NA
D gene: TRBD1
J gene: TRBJ1-2
V gene: TRBV9

CDR3 DNA: TGCGCCAGCAGCCCCACAGGGCCTAATGAAAAACTGTTTTTT
CDR3 protein: CASSPTGPNEKLFF
clone size: NA
D gene: NA
J gene: TRBJ1-4
V gene: TRBV4-3

CDR3 DNA: TGTGCCAGTAGTACCCGACAGTCAACTAATGAAAAACTGTTTTTT
CDR3 protein: CASSTRQSTNEKLFF
clone size: NA
D gene: NA
J gene: TRBJ1-4
V gene: TRBV19